The 27 T cell receptor beta chains in this list originate from one sample, sequenced in a study of Ad26.COV2.S vaccination and SARS-CoV-2 variants. Treatment given: some 20 received Ad26.COV2.S at low or high dose, single or two shots; 5 received placebo; per-sample allocation not given. The samples date from day 63 after the first vaccine or placebo injection. Only in-frame clones appear in the TCRdb table, and some are missing; sequencing was by immunoSEQ multiplex PCR. In the table there are around 300,000 clones, roughly 90% of which are singletons. The sequences come from peripheral blood, collected in a trial of Ad26.COV2.S vaccine versus placebo. The receptors were gathered from a person between 18 and 65 years old who received the Ad26.COV2.S COVID-19 vaccine or a placebo.

V gene TRBV6-2 or TRBV6-3 combines with J gene TRBJ1-5, with 9 bases lining up with TRBD1. CDR1 and CDR2 (germline): MNHEY, SVGEGT. The CDR3 totals 14 residues. V trimming: 5 bases; J trimming: 7 bases; junction bases outside the gene matches: 6. The CDR3 bases are TGTGCCAGCAGTATGGGACAGGGCAGGCAGCCCCAGCATTTT. Translation gives CASSMGQGRQPQHF.

The chain links TRBV28 to TRBJ2-7, with 9 bases matching TRBD1. The CDR3 loop spans 13 amino acids. The V gene end was trimmed by 6 bases and the J gene end by 12 bases; junction bases not matched to a gene: 12. The germline V gene has CDR1 MDHEN and CDR2 SYDVKM. The CDR3 DNA reads as TGTGCCAGCAGCCCAAAGGTTGGACAGGGGTGGTACGTC. The encoded protein is CASSPKVGQGWYV.

The chain carries TRBV28 and TRBJ2-7; tentatively, D is TRBD2 (6 bases). The CDR3 consists of 14 residues. V was shortened by 10 bases and J by 7 bases, with 23 bases between the two germline ends. The germline CDR1 and CDR2 sequences are MDHEN and SYDVKM. The CDR3 DNA reads as TGTGCCACGGGCTCCAGAGCGGGTGTTTGGGAGCAGTACGTC. Its protein is CATGSRAGVWEQYV.

The V and J genes are TRBV7-2 and TRBJ1-2; 10 positions agree with TRBD1. The V and J ends lost 5 bases and 8 bases, in that order; junction bases with no gene match: 5. Germline values: CDR1 SGHTA, CDR2 FQGNSA. The CDR3 sequence is 13 residues long. CDR3 amino acids: CASSLGQGPGYTF. The CDR3 DNA sequence: TGTGCCAGCAGCCTGGGACAGGGGCCGGGCTACACCTTC. Using reference TRBV7-2 and TRBJ1-2 for the parts outside the CDR3, the full variable domain is GAGVSQSPSNKVTEKGKDVELRCDPISGHTALYWYRQSLGQGLEFLIYFQGNSAPDKSGLPSDRFSAERTGGSVSTLTIQRTQQEDSAVYLCASSLGQGPGYTFGSGTRLTVV.

The J gene is TRBJ1-6, the V gene TRBV18, with 7 bases lining up with TRBD1. Germline CDR1 KGHSH, CDR2 LQKENI. V trimming: 3 bases; J trimming: 0 bases; junction bases outside the gene matches: 8. CDR3 length: 18 amino acids. The DNA of the CDR3 is TGTGCCAGCTCACCGTTTGGCAGGGGGTTCTCCTATAATTCACCCCTCCACTTT. It specifies CASSPFGRGFSYNSPLHF.

This rearrangement joins TRBV6-5 to TRBJ1-1, with TRBD1 matching over 8 bases. V trimming: 6 bases; J trimming: 4 bases; junction bases outside the gene matches: 4. The CDR3 length is 13 residues. CDR1 and CDR2 from the germline V gene are MNHEY and SVGAGI. Here the CDR3 DNA reads TGTGCCAGCAGAGGACAGGGAGCCACTGAAGCTTTCTTT. Its protein is CASRGQGATEAFF.

This chain uses TRBV6-5 with TRBJ1-5; 7 bases fit TRBD1. Germline loops: CDR1 MNHEY, CDR2 SVGAGI. The J segment lost 4 bases and the V segment lost 2 bases, leaving 8 bases of the junction unmatched. The CDR3 is 16 residues long. The CDR3 DNA sequence: TGTGCCAGCAGTTACGGAAGGGACAGATTAAATCAGCCCCAGCATTTT. Translating it yields CASSYGRDRLNQPQHF.

This chain uses TRBV11-2 with TRBJ2-4; D is tentatively TRBD1 or TRBD2 (5 bases each). Germline lookup yields CDR1 SGHAT and CDR2 FQNNGV. Trimming stripped 4 bases from V and 2 bases from J, with 15 bases between. The CDR3 covers 16 residues. In DNA form, the CDR3 reads TGTGCCAGCAGCTGGGAGATCGACAGATCCAAAAACATTCAGTACTTC. It yields the protein CASSWEIDRSKNIQYF.

The chain uses TRBV21-1 and TRBJ2-2. TRBV21-1 is described as a pseudogene. The CDR3 contains 17 residues. Here the CDR3 reads CARRHLRRDANTGELFF. CDR3 nucleotide sequence: TGTGCCAGACGACATTTACGGAGAGACGCGAACACCGGGGAGCTGTTTTTT.

The CDR3 coding sequence is TGTGCCACTGCACTAGCGGGGGGGACAGATACGCAGTATTTT. Amino acids: CATALAGGTDTQYF. V gene TRBV5-4 combines with J gene TRBJ2-3; TRBD2 aligns across 13 bases. Trimming removed 9 bases from V and 3 bases from J; junction bases left unmatched: 4. The germline V gene has CDR1 SGHNT and CDR2 YYREEE (reference sequence). This CDR3 spans 14 amino acids.

This clone has just one count. The chain recombines TRBV4-3 with TRBJ1-2, with TRBD1 as a possible D gene (6 bases). V was clipped by 3 bases and J by 0 bases, with 20 bases between them. Germline V gene data show CDR1 as LGHNA and CDR2 as YSLEER. The CDR3 covers 18 residues. The CDR3 bases are TGCGCCAGCAGCCATGTCTCCTCATTGGACAGAGCTAACTATGGCTACACCTTC. As protein: CASSHVSSLDRANYGYTF.

The table lists this clone with a count of one. This chain uses TRBV11-2 with TRBJ2-2; D is possibly TRBD2 (5 bases). CDR3 size: 19 residues. V lost 6 bases and J lost 6, with 29 bases in between. Germline-derived CDR1 and CDR2 are SGHAT and FQNNGV. CDR3 in DNA: TGTGCCAGCAGTTACTCTCAGGTTCACGGTACTAGAGGCCCCGGGGAGCTGTTTTTT. Translation gives CASSYSQVHGTRGPGELFF.

The chain combines TRBV18 with TRBJ1-1, with 7 bases matching TRBD1. The CDR3 extends over 14 amino acids. Looked up from germline, CDR1 is KGHSH and CDR2 is LQKENI. The ends lost 6 bases at V and 3 bases at J; junction bases unmatched: 7. The CDR3 nucleotides are TGTGCCAGCTCCCTTAACACAGGGGACACTGAAGCTTTCTTT. It yields the protein CASSLNTGDTEAFF.

CDR3 sequence: CASSLYRDSAGYTF. The CDR3 bases are TGTGCCAGCAGCCTCTATAGGGACTCAGCCGGCTACACCTTC. V usage is TRBV6-5 and J usage is TRBJ1-2; TRBD1 is a possible D gene (5 bases). Germline-derived CDR1 and CDR2 are MNHEY and SVGAGI. The V and J ends lost 6 bases and 8 bases respectively, with 19 bases between them. The CDR3 sequence is 14 residues long.

The rearrangement links TRBV11-2 to TRBJ2-7, with 7 bases that match TRBD2. The ends lost 4 bases at V and 6 bases at J; junction bases unmatched: 9. Germline CDR1 reads SGHAT; CDR2 reads FQNNGV. The CDR3 contains 14 residues. In nucleotides, the CDR3 is TGTGCCAGCAGCTCCAGACTAGCCGGTTCCGAGCAGTACGTC. As protein: CASSSRLAGSEQYV.

This chain uses TRBV7-9 with TRBJ2-1; the D gene is possibly TRBD2 (5 bases). V gave up 1 base and J gave up 10 bases, with 17 bases separating them. Germline assignment: CDR1 SEHNR and CDR2 FQNEAQ (reference sequence). The CDR3 sequence is 15 residues long. The CDR3 DNA reads TGTGCCAGCAGCTTAGGGCCAGCGGTCAAACAGGAGCAGTTCTTC. This codes for CASSLGPAVKQEQFF.

This chain joins TRBV19 and TRBJ1-5, with a possible D match to TRBD1 (5 bases). The CDR3 is 13 amino acids. Germline loops: CDR1 LNHDA, CDR2 SQIVND (reference sequence). The V gene lost 7 bases and the J gene lost 15 bases, with 22 bases spanning the gap. Here the CDR3 DNA reads TGTGCCAGTACCTCACACCGGGACGGGAGTAGGCATTTT. As protein: CASTSHRDGSRHF.

This chain uses TRBV18 with TRBJ1-5, with D possibly being TRBD1 (5 bases). The ends were cut back, 2 bases at V and 6 bases at J, with 11 bases in the middle. Germline values: CDR1 KGHSH, CDR2 LQKENI. The CDR3 loop spans 14 amino acids. CDR3 in amino acids: CASSPYSRGQPQHF. The CDR3 DNA is TGTGCCAGCTCACCATATTCAAGGGGTCAGCCCCAGCATTTT.

DNA for the CDR3: TGTGCCAGCAGCGCCGATCTTATTGGCAATCAGCCCCAGCATTTT. Its translation: CASSADLIGNQPQHF. The chain carries TRBV7-9 and TRBJ1-5, with D hard to call. The germline V gene encodes CDR1 SEHNR and CDR2 FQNEAQ (reference sequence). This CDR3 contains 15 residues. V was pared by 5 bases and J by 2 bases, with 13 bases between. Variable domain in full (rest from reference TRBV7-9 and TRBJ1-5): DTGVSQNPRHKITKRGQNVTFRCDPISEHNRLYWYRQTLGQGPEFLTYFQNEAQLEKSRLLSDRFSAERPKGSFSTLEIQRTEQGDSAMYLCASSADLIGNQPQHFGDGTRLSIL.

This chain links TRBV28 with TRBJ2-3; 9 positions match TRBD2. There are 16 residues in the CDR3. In germline, CDR1 is MDHEN, CDR2 SYDVKM. V dropped 4 bases and J dropped 6; count of bases not matched to a gene: 11. For the CDR3, the DNA is TGTGCCAGCAGTTCGACTAGCGGCCTGAGGTGGGATACGCAGTATTTT. Its translation is CASSSTSGLRWDTQYF.

The genes are TRBV4-3 and TRBJ2-1, with D perhaps being TRBD1 or TRBD2 (5 bases each). There are 16 residues in the CDR3. CDR1 LGHNA and CDR2 YSLEER come from the germline V gene. The V and J ends lost 0 bases and 7 bases respectively, with 16 bases between them. The CDR3 region is CASSQDRDGLLNEQFF. In DNA, the CDR3 is TGCGCCAGCAGCCAAGATAGGGACGGGCTCCTAAATGAGCAGTTCTTC.

The gene calls are TRBV21-1 and TRBJ2-3; TRBD1 reflects the table's D call only, with no check against the DNA. TRBV21-1 is a documented pseudogene. This CDR3 comprises 17 residues. The CDR3 here is CASSRALGQASTDTQYF. The CDR3 DNA follows: TGTGCCAGCAGCAGAGCCCTAGGACAGGCGAGCACAGATACGCAGTATTTT.

The chain joins TRBV30 to TRBJ1-6, with a weak D call TRBD1 (5 bases). Germline V lookup: CDR1 GTSNPN, CDR2 SVGIG (reference sequence). The CDR3 totals 16 residues. Trimming left V 8 bases short and J 7 bases short, with 24 bases between. CDR3 in amino acids: CASPGAGGVSNSPLHF. CDR3 nucleotide sequence: TGTGCCAGCCCCGGGGCCGGTGGGGTCTCGAATTCACCCCTCCACTTT.

V usage is TRBV11-2 and J usage is TRBJ1-2; weak D call: TRBD1 (5 bases). This CDR3 comprises 15 residues. The germline V gene has CDR1 SGHAT and CDR2 FQNNGV. Trimming removed 3 bases from V and 4 bases from J, with 15 bases in between. CDR3 sequence reads: CASSFPGPGGYGYTF. The CDR3 nucleotides are TGTGCCAGCAGCTTCCCGGGGCCCGGGGGCTATGGCTACACCTTC. The full variable domain, rest sourced from reference TRBV11-2 and TRBJ1-2, is EAGVAQSPRYKIIEKRQSVAFWCNPISGHATLYWYQQILGQGPKLLIQFQNNGVVDDSQLPKDRFSAERLKGVDSTLKIQPAKLEDSAVYLCASSFPGPGGYGYTFGSGTRLTVV.

The chain recombines TRBV7-9 with TRBJ1-3; D possibly corresponds to TRBD1 (5 bases). Germline V gene sequence: CDR1 SEHNR, CDR2 FQNEAQ (reference sequence). CDR3 length: 15 residues. V was clipped by 3 bases and J by 0 bases, with 9 bases between them. The CDR3 DNA sequence: TGTGCCAGCAGCTTGGGGCAGAGCTCTGGAAACACCATATATTTT. Amino acids: CASSLGQSSGNTIYF.

The chain is built from TRBV7-6 and TRBJ2-5, with 7 bases aligning to TRBD2. Germline V gene data show CDR1 as SGHVS and CDR2 as FNYEAQ. The CDR3 covers 15 residues. The J segment lost 3 bases and the V segment lost 5 bases, leaving 9 bases of the junction unmatched. The CDR3 coding sequence is TGTGCCAGCAGCCCATCAGGACTAGTCAAAGAGACCCAGTACTTC. This translates into CASSPSGLVKETQYF. Based on the CDR3 plus reference TRBV7-6 and TRBJ2-5, the full variable domain is GAGVSQSPRYKVTKRGQDVALRCDPISGHVSLYWYRQALGQGPEFLTYFNYEAQQDKSGLPNDRFSAERPEGSISTLTIQRTEQRDSAMYRCASSPSGLVKETQYFGPGTRLLVL.

The rearrangement joins TRBV9 to TRBJ2-2, with TRBD2 matching 16 bases. The V segment lost 2 bases and the J segment 6 bases; nucleotides outside the gene matches: 10. The germline V gene has CDR1 SGDLS and CDR2 YYNGEE. CDR3 size: 19 residues. The CDR3 DNA sequence: TGTGCCAGCAGCGTCGGGGGACTAGCGGGAGGGCCCCAATCCGGGGAGCTGTTTTTT. As protein: CASSVGGLAGGPQSGELFF.